These 13 T cell receptor beta chains were sequenced from one sample in a study of T cell responses to AZD1222 COVID-19 vaccine. Libraries were prepared by immunoSEQ multiplex PCR; TCRdb keeps only in-frame clonotypes and omits some of them. The sample has around 95,000 clones, roughly 86% seen once; the top ten hold around 4.4%. Sequencing was performed on peripheral blood, taken on day 0 of MenACWY control vaccination. The origin of the receptors is an adult in good health.

The chain has TRBV3-1 (or the pseudogene TRBV3-2) and TRBJ2-1; TRBD2 matches 9 bases. Germline V gives CDR1 LGHDT, CDR2 YNNKEL (reference sequence). Trimming took 4 bases from V and 0 from J; bases not matched to a gene: 19. This CDR3 spans 21 amino acids. The chain's CDR3 is CASSRFGPPTGRGGSYNEQFF. In nucleotides, the CDR3 is TGTGCCAGCAGCCGCTTTGGACCTCCGACAGGGCGGGGGGGCTCCTACAATGAGCAGTTCTTC.

The chain carries TRBV6-2 or TRBV6-3 and TRBJ2-3; 8 nucleotides match TRBD2. The CDR3 sequence is 16 residues long. Trimming removed 3 bases from V and 0 bases from J; junction bases left unmatched: 5. CDR1 and CDR2 from the germline V gene are MNHEY and SVGEGT. CDR3 in amino acids: CASSYGTSGSTDTQYF. The CDR3, as DNA: TGTGCCAGCAGTTATGGAACTAGCGGCAGCACAGATACGCAGTATTTT.

The rearrangement links TRBV5-6 to TRBJ1-6; a possible D gene is TRBD1 (6 bases). From germline, CDR1 is SGHDT and CDR2 YYEEEE. The CDR3 contains 15 residues. Trimming pared 2 bases from V and 4 bases from J, leaving 10 bases between. CDR3 sequence (DNA): TGTGCCAGCAGCTTACAGGGCTTATATAATTCACCCCTCCACTTT. It is translated as CASSLQGLYNSPLHF.

The chain couples TRBV29-1 to TRBJ2-3; D tentatively fits TRBD1 or TRBD2 (5 bases each). The length of the CDR3 is 17 residues. With 4 bases removed from V and 4 bases from J, the gap between germline ends came to 24 bases. Germline CDR1 and CDR2: SQVTM and ANQGSEA. The CDR3 here is CSVARDLLLEGADTQYF. CDR3 sequence (DNA): TGCAGCGTTGCCAGGGACCTCCTCCTCGAGGGCGCAGATACGCAGTATTTT.

This sequence joins TRBV6-5 and TRBJ2-5, with D perhaps matching TRBD1 (6 bases). Trimming stripped 6 bases from V and 0 bases from J, with 11 bases between. From germline, CDR1 is MNHEY and CDR2 SVGAGI. The CDR3 totals 14 residues. CDR3 protein: CASSSGQYQETQYF. As DNA, the CDR3 is TGTGCCAGCAGCTCCGGACAGTACCAAGAGACCCAGTACTTC.

This rearrangement joins TRBV6-1 to TRBJ2-7; 8 bases agree with TRBD2. CDR3 length: 14 amino acids. The germline V gene has CDR1 MNHNS and CDR2 SASEGT. V was clipped by 3 bases and J by 4 bases; unmatched bases: 5. CDR3 coding DNA: TGTGCCAGCAGTGAGTTCAGCGGGGGATACGAGCAGTACTTC. Amino acids: CASSEFSGGYEQYF.

This clone was seen only once. The chain has TRBV7-2 and TRBJ1-2; TRBD1 is a possible D gene (5 bases). The CDR3 spans 14 residues. Trimming took off 4 bases at V and 1 base at J, with 10 bases between the two ends. Per the germline V gene, CDR1 is SGHTA and CDR2 is FQGNSA. The CDR3 nucleotides read TGTGCCAGCAGCTCACAGGCCCTTAACTATGGCTACACCTTC. As protein: CASSSQALNYGYTF.

The V gene is TRBV9, the J gene TRBJ1-2, with no clear D. CDR3 length equals 17 residues. V was pared by 4 bases and J by 0 bases, with 19 bases between. The V gene's germline CDR1 is SGDLS and CDR2 YYNGEE. CDR3 residues: CASSPRGGIPANYGYTF. The CDR3 nucleotides are TGTGCCAGCAGCCCCCGGGGAGGGATCCCTGCTAACTATGGCTACACCTTC. The full variable domain, with the rest looked up from reference TRBV9 and TRBJ1-2, is DSGVTQTPKHLITATGQRVTLRCSPRSGDLSVYWYQQSLDQGLQFLIQYYNGEERAKGNILERFSAQQFPDLHSELNLSSLELGDSALYFCASSPRGGIPANYGYTFGSGTRLTVV.

The rearrangement uses TRBV11-2 and TRBJ2-7; no clear D. This CDR3 comprises 17 residues. CDR1 is SGHAT and CDR2 is FQNNGV in the germline V gene. V lost 6 bases and J lost 4, with 25 bases in between. CDR3 sequence (DNA): TGTGCCAGCAGACACCCCCGGGCGGAGCGAACCCCTTACGAGCAGTACTTC. It translates to CASRHPRAERTPYEQYF.

CDR3 amino acids: CASSQNGLSSYNEQFF. Here the CDR3 DNA reads TGCGCCAGCAGCCAAAACGGACTAAGCTCCTACAATGAGCAGTTCTTC. The V call is TRBV5-1, the J call TRBJ2-1, with a tentative D call TRBD2 (6 bases). The germline V and J ends were trimmed by 4 bases and 0 bases, with 14 bases remaining between them. Germline loops: CDR1 SGHRS, CDR2 YFSETQ. The CDR3 runs 16 residues.

The J gene is TRBJ2-7, the V gene TRBV5-1; 11 positions agree with TRBD1. Per the germline V gene, CDR1 is SGHRS and CDR2 is YFSETQ. J lost 5 bases, V lost 5 bases, and 6 bases had no gene match. The length of the CDR3 is 14 residues. CDR3 region: CASSSGTGGDEQYF. CDR3 in DNA: TGCGCCAGCAGTTCCGGGACAGGGGGGGACGAGCAGTACTTC.

The rearrangement uses TRBV15 and TRBJ2-7; unclear D gene. Germline V gives CDR1 LNHNV, CDR2 YYDKDF (reference sequence). The length of the CDR3 is 13 residues. Trimming removed 4 bases at V and 6 bases at J, with 13 bases between. DNA of the CDR3: TGTGCCACCAGCAAAGGTAGGCAGACCGAGCAGTACTTC. Translation: CATSKGRQTEQYF.

V and J are TRBV28 and TRBJ1-5, with D unclear. CDR1 MDHEN and CDR2 SYDVKM come from the germline V gene. This CDR3 region has 15 residues. The V end lost 6 bases, the J end lost 0 bases, and 12 bases lay between the germline ends. The CDR3 DNA is TGTGCCAGCAGCCGCAACAGCGATAGCAATCAGCCCCAGCATTTT. It translates to CASSRNSDSNQPQHF.